This T cell receptor (beta chain) was captured in a study of blood T cell repertoires in COVID-19. The assay was immunoSEQ multiplex PCR, and TCRdb's table has in-frame clones only and misses some. Among about 670,000 clones listed, 90% were seen once. V lost 0 bases to trimming and J lost 3 bases; unmatched junction nucleotides: 8. Germline CDR1 and CDR2: SGHKS and YYEKEE (reference sequence). This CDR3 is built from 17 residues. The V gene is TRBV5-5, the J gene TRBJ2-1; the match to TRBD2 covers 8 bases. The receptor was derived from a young woman with acute or convalescent COVID-19. The material sequenced was peripheral blood. The CDR3 DNA sequence: TGTGCCAGCAGCTTGGAGGCAGCGGGGGCATACTACAATGAGCAGTTCTTC. Amino acids: CASSLEAAGAYYNEQFF. Based on the CDR3 plus reference TRBV5-5 and TRBJ2-1, the full variable domain is DAGVTQSPTHLIKTRGQQVTLRCSPISGHKSVSWYQQVLGQGPQFIFQYYEKEERGRGNFPDRFSARQFPNYSSELNVNALLLGDSALYLCASSLEAAGAYYNEQFFGPGTRLTVL.